The clone carrying this T cell receptor (beta chain) was picked up many times. Germline assignment: CDR1 SQVTM and CDR2 ANQGSEA. V lost 7 bases and J lost 2, with 18 bases in between. This CDR3 comprises 14 residues. Molecular barcoding with unique molecular identifiers was used for the TCRbeta library. TCRdb passed the PCR reads through MiXCR, listing each CDR3 protein once. This table holds more than 150,000 distinct CDR3 sequences, approximately 6.8% found once. These data come from a study of T-cell reconstitution after alpha-beta-depleted transplantation in children. The sequence derives from a human donor who donated a stem cell graft to a child with Wiskott-Aldrich syndrome. The chain joins TRBV29-1 to TRBJ2-7; no firm D call. The sequenced sample was PBMCs from the stem cell graft donor, obtained from the stem cell graft. The CDR3 nucleotides are TGCAGCGCCCGGATCGGGCAGCTTACCTACGAGCAGTACTTC. This sequence encodes CSARIGQLTYEQYF.